The clone carrying this TCR beta chain was counted many times. The antigen is unknown. TCRdb reanalysed the RT-PCR reads using MiXCR and keeps one entry per CDR3 protein. The sample consists of some 180,000 distinct CDR3 sequences, around a tenth of them appearing once. CDR3 length: 13 amino acids. CDR1 and CDR2 (germline): MGHRA, YSYEKL. V was clipped by 0 bases and J by 10 bases, with 10 bases between them. This entry is derived from a study of response to subunit inactivated influenza vaccine. Whole-study findings and limits: Each seasonal flu vaccination may recruit only limited new T cells, authors suggested.

The sequencing used non-naive T cells sorted from PBMCs, collected on the day of vaccination. This TCR was recovered from a man aged 50 to 60 who received an inactivated influenza vaccine. The V gene is TRBV4-1, the J gene TRBJ1-3; possibly TRBD1 for D (5 bases). CDR3 protein: CASSQDFRGTIYF. The CDR3 DNA follows: TGCGCCAGCAGCCAAGATTTCCGGGGGACCATATATTTT.